Presented here are 10 T cell receptor beta chains from one specimen sequenced in a study of control samples from healthy donors and cancer patients. Libraries were prepared by immunoSEQ multiplex PCR; TCRdb keeps only in-frame clonotypes and omits some of them. In the table there are approximately 99,000 clones, 70% to 85% of which are singletons. The specimen was blood. The receptors come from a young man in good health.

The V gene is TRBV19, the J gene TRBJ2-7; 9 nucleotides line up with TRBD1. The J segment lost 5 bases and the V segment lost 3 bases, leaving 8 bases of the junction unmatched. Germline CDR1 LNHDA, CDR2 SQIVND (reference sequence). CDR3 size: 15 residues. CDR3 residues: CASSIGQGKGHEQYF. The CDR3 coding sequence is TGTGCCAGTAGTATCGGACAGGGGAAGGGCCACGAGCAGTACTTC. Full variable domain (outside the CDR3, taken from reference TRBV19 and TRBJ2-7): DGGITQSPKYLFRKEGQNVTLSCEQNLNHDAMYWYRQDPGQGLRLIYYSQIVNDFQKGDIAEGYSVSREKKESFPLTVTSAQKNPTAFYLCASSIGQGKGHEQYFGPGTRLTVT.

The gene calls are TRBV21-1 and TRBJ2-3; the table gives TRBD2 as D, unverified against the DNA. TRBV21-1 is termed a pseudogene. The CDR3 contains 13 residues. DNA of the CDR3: TGTGCCAGCAGCAACGAAAGCCCTAATACGCAGTATTTT. Translated, it gives CASSNESPNTQYF.

This rearrangement joins TRBV9 to TRBJ2-5, with a weak D call TRBD2 (5 bases). The V gene's germline CDR1 is SGDLS and CDR2 YYNGEE. CDR3 size: 12 residues. V gave up 3 bases and J gave up 5 bases, with 8 bases separating them. The CDR3 sequence is CASSETGETQYF. The CDR3 coding sequence is TGTGCCAGCAGCGAGACGGGGGAGACCCAGTACTTC.

The CDR3 nucleotides are TGCGCCAGCAGAGAACCGGCGGGCCCTCTTGGCTACACCTTC. Translated: CASREPAGPLGYTF. The chain links TRBV5-1 to TRBJ1-2; D remains unclear. From germline, CDR1 is SGHRS and CDR2 YFSETQ. The CDR3 is 14 residues long. Trimming shortened V by 5 bases and J by 7 bases, and 18 bases separated the two germline ends. Based on the CDR3 plus reference TRBV5-1 and TRBJ1-2, the full variable domain is KAGVTQTPRYLIKTRGQQVTLSCSPISGHRSVSWYQQTPGQGLQFLFEYFSETQRNKGNFPGRFSGRQFSNSRSEMNVSTLELGDSALYLCASREPAGPLGYTFGSGTRLTVV.

This clone has a single count. The chain links TRBV6-5 to TRBJ2-5; a weak D match, TRBD1 (5 bases). V gave up 0 bases and J gave up 5 bases, with 16 bases separating them. This CDR3 comprises 16 residues. Per the germline V gene, CDR1 is MNHEY and CDR2 is SVGAGI. CDR3 protein: CASSYSGSRVRETQYF. CDR3 in DNA: TGTGCCAGCAGTTACTCGGGGTCCAGGGTTAGGGAGACCCAGTACTTC.

The chain is built from TRBV19 and TRBJ2-1, with TRBD1 matching 10 bases. The CDR3 extends over 19 amino acids. Germline-derived CDR1 and CDR2 are LNHDA and SQIVND (reference sequence). The ends lost 6 bases at V and 8 bases at J; junction bases unmatched: 22. The CDR3 nucleotides read TGTGCCAGTAGCCATAGACAGGGGGCGCTTGTCGATATCCGATATGAGCAGTTCTTC. Translating it yields CASSHRQGALVDIRYEQFF. The whole variable domain, filled in from reference TRBV19 and TRBJ2-1, reads DGGITQSPKYLFRKEGQNVTLSCEQNLNHDAMYWYRQDPGQGLRLIYYSQIVNDFQKGDIAEGYSVSREKKESFPLTVTSAQKNPTAFYLCASSHRQGALVDIRYEQFFGPGTRLTVL.

J is TRBJ2-7 and V is TRBV5-4, with D unresolved. Germline CDR1 reads SGHNT; CDR2 reads YYREEE (reference sequence). The V gene lost 2 bases and the J gene lost 3 bases, with 9 bases spanning the gap. CDR3 size: 13 residues. The CDR3 loop reads CASSFYKGYEQYV. The CDR3 DNA is TGTGCCAGCAGCTTTTATAAGGGCTACGAGCAGTACGTC.

V usage is TRBV5-1 and J usage is TRBJ1-6, with a possible D match to TRBD1 (5 bases). The CDR3 consists of 14 residues. The V gene's germline CDR1 is SGHRS and CDR2 YFSETQ. With 5 bases removed from V and 7 bases from J, the gap between germline ends came to 13 bases. DNA of the CDR3: TGCGCCAGCAGTTCCGGGACGGGAAATTCACCCCTCCACTTT. Its translation is CASSSGTGNSPLHF.

The chain has TRBV19 and TRBJ1-5, with D maybe TRBD1 (6 bases). Germline CDR1 is LNHDA and CDR2 is SQIVND (reference sequence). Trimming cost V 2 bases and J 7 bases, with 15 bases left between them. The CDR3 runs 15 residues. CDR3 in amino acids: CASSIRGGGGQPQHF. The CDR3 nucleotides read TGTGCCAGTAGTATAAGAGGGGGAGGGGGACAGCCCCAGCATTTT. The whole variable domain, filled in from reference TRBV19 and TRBJ1-5, reads DGGITQSPKYLFRKEGQNVTLSCEQNLNHDAMYWYRQDPGQGLRLIYYSQIVNDFQKGDIAEGYSVSREKKESFPLTVTSAQKNPTAFYLCASSIRGGGGQPQHFGDGTRLSIL.

This chain uses TRBV5-1 with TRBJ1-4; 7 positions match TRBD1. Germline V gene sequence: CDR1 SGHRS, CDR2 YFSETQ. J gave up 3 bases and V 5 bases, and 7 bases lay outside the gene matches. This CDR3 spans 15 amino acids. The CDR3: CASSETGWANEKLFF. CDR3 in DNA: TGCGCCAGCAGTGAGACAGGGTGGGCTAATGAAAAACTGTTTTTT.